The TCR beta chain described here comes from a study of blood T cell repertoires in COVID-19. Per the original data handling: Reference gene primers were amplified, and this amplification served to estimate nucleated cell counts. The data were produced by immunoSEQ multiplex PCR, yet TCRdb's version contains in-frame clones alone and is incomplete. The V and J calls and clone size come from that table; D and trimming were worked out from the DNA. Of some 180,000 clones listed, approximately 88% were seen once; the top ten hold 5.5% to 8%. V trimming: 7 bases; J trimming: 7 bases; junction bases outside the gene matches: 7. Germline V gene sequence: CDR1 SGHVS, CDR2 FNYEAQ. The length of the CDR3 is 13 residues. Enrolment of Seattle patients took place during active infection, and they were followed longitudinally. This clone was seen a few times.

This clonotype was sampled from a woman between 40 and 50 years old with COVID-19, enrolled during active disease. The sequenced material came from peripheral blood. The rearrangement uses TRBV7-6 and TRBJ2-1; 7 bases are a match to TRBD2. CDR3 coding DNA: TGTGCCAGCACTGTAGCGGGTAGTAATGAGCAGTTCTTC. This codes for CASTVAGSNEQFF.